This TCR beta chain was sequenced in a study of shared T cell receptors in the human thymus. Clones were read by immunoSEQ multiplex PCR, and TCRdb kept only the in-frame ones, dropping some. Among 640,000 or so clones listed, about 90% were seen once. In addition, the sample was reused for a study of human thymus T cells. That source notes: Corrective surgery for congenital heart defects was being performed on the healthy Finnish infants who were the donors. What appeared biased in thymic and blood repertoires was the usage of V and J genes. Unrelated people showed highly overlapping thymic repertoires, related research reported.

Sequencing was performed on thymocytes. The sequence was collected from a boy younger than two with a congenital heart defect.

The chain's CDR3 is CASSCRTSPSYNEQFF. The DNA for the CDR3 is TGTGCCAGCAGCTGCCGGACTAGCCCCTCCTACAATGAGCAGTTCTTC. The chain recombines TRBV13 with TRBJ2-1; 8 bases agree with TRBD2. CDR3 length equals 16 residues. The germline V gene has CDR1 PRHDT and CDR2 FYEKMQ (reference sequence). The V gene end was trimmed by 4 bases and the J gene end by 0 bases; junction bases not matched to a gene: 5.